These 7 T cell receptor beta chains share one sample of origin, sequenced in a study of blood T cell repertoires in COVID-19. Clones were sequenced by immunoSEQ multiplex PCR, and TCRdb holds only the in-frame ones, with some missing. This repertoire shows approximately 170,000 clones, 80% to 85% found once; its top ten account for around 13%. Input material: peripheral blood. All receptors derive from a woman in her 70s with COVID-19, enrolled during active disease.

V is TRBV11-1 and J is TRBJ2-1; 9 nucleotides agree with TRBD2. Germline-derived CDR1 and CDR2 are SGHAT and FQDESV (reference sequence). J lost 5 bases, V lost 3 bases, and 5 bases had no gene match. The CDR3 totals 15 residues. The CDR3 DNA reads TGTGCCAGCAGCTTTAGCGGGAGAAATGACAATGAGCAGTTCTTC. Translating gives CASSFSGRNDNEQFF.

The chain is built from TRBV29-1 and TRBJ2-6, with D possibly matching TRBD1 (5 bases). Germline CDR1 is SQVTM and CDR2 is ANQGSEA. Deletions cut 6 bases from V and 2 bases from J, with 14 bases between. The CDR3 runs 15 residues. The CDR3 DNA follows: TGCAGCGTCGATTACTGGGGCCCTGGGGCCAACGTCCTGACTTTC. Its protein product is CSVDYWGPGANVLTF.

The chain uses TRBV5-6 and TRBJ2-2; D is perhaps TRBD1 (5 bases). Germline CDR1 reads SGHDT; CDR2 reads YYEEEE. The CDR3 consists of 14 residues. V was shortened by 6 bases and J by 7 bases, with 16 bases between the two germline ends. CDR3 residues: CASTKTGSIGELFF. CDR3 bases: TGTGCCAGCACCAAAACAGGTTCCATCGGGGAGCTGTTTTTT.

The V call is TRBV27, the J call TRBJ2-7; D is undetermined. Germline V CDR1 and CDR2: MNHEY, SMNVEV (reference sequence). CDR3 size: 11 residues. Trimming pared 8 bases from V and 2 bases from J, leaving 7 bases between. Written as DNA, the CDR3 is TGTGCCAGCGGAGCAGCCTACGAGCAGTACGTC. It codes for CASGAAYEQYV.

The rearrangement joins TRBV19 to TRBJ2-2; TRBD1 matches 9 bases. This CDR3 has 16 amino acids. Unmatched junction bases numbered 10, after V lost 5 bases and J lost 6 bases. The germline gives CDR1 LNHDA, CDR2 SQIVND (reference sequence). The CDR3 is CASSFAGTGKSGELFF. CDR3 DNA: TGTGCCAGTAGTTTCGCCGGGACAGGGAAGTCCGGGGAGCTGTTTTTT.

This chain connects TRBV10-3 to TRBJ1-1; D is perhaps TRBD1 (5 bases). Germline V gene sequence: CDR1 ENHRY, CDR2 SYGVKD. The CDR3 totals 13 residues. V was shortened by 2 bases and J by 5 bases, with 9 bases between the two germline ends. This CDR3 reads CAISEQGTTEAFF. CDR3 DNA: TGTGCCATCAGTGAGCAGGGAACAACTGAAGCTTTCTTT.

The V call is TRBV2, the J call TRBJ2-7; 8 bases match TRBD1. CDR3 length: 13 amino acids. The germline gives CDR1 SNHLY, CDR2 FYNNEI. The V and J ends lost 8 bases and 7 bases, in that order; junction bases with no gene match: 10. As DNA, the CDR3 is TGTGCCAGCGCCGGGACAGGAAGAGGTGAGCAGTACGTC. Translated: CASAGTGRGEQYV.